This T cell receptor (beta chain) was recorded in a study of shared clonotypes between healthy human individuals. Study background: CD4 naive cells filled three plates per donor, CD4 memory three, CD8 naive two and CD8 memory one.

Clones were sequenced by immunoSEQ multiplex PCR, and TCRdb holds only the in-frame ones, with some missing. In the table there are some 740,000 clones, 80% to 95% of which are singletons. CDR1 is SNHLY and CDR2 is FYNNEI in the germline V gene. The CDR3 runs 15 residues. Trimming cost V 3 bases and J 11 bases, with 19 bases left between them. Study findings and constraints: Sampling covered blood only; tissue repertoires likely differ. Shared across several donors were 4% to 5% of the naive CD4 clonotypes. Clonotypes shared by all four donors outscored non-shared clonotypes in generation probability.

Naive CD8 cells, CD45RO-negative and positively selected for CCR7, excluded terminally differentiated effector memory CD45RA+ cells. As regards this clone: Antigen: not known.

V gene TRBV2 combines with J gene TRBJ1-4; D possibly corresponds to TRBD1 (6 bases). This TCR derives from a man aged 25 to 45 in good health. The sequencing input was naive CD8+ T cells sorted from blood. CDR3 region: CASSEVGAGKEKLFF. The CDR3 bases are TGTGCCAGCAGTGAGGTGGGGGCCGGTAAGGAGAAACTGTTTTTT. Together with reference TRBV2 and TRBJ1-4, the CDR3 gives the full variable domain: EPEVTQTPSHQVTQMGQEVILRCVPISNHLYFYWYRQILGQKVEFLVSFYNNEISEKSEIFDDQFSVERPDGSNFTLKIRSTKLEDSAMYFCASSEVGAGKEKLFFGSGTQLSVL.